This TCR beta chain was identified during a study of T cells after yellow fever vaccination. Study background: Fractions of limited cellularity were prepared by means of SMART-Seq v4 Ultra Low Input. Overall study results and limits: At about 97% for CD4 and about 87% for CD8, most primary-vaccination clones showed up again after the booster. Abundant clonotypes from the bulk population could get into FACS-sorted repertoires as contaminants.

5'RACE template switching produced TCR cDNA carrying a universal primer site and UMIs. TCRdb re-analysed the 5' RACE reads in MiXCR, keeping a single row per CDR3 protein. The sample has more than 95,000 distinct CDR3 sequences; 15% are singletons. The CDR3 covers 15 residues. The V and J ends lost 8 bases and 6 bases respectively, with 20 bases between them. Comments on this clonotype: Its antigen is currently unknown.

The chain couples TRBV12-3 or TRBV12-4 to TRBJ1-5; D is possibly TRBD1 (6 bases). The sequence came from a man aged 18-30 years who received the YFV17D yellow fever vaccine. The sample consisted of CD8+ T cells sorted from PBMCs, taken 5 days after the yellow fever booster vaccination. CDR3 nucleotide sequence: TGTGCCAGCCAACGAATGGGGGCGGACGGTCAGCCCCAGCATTTT. This encodes CASQRMGADGQPQHF.